The 9 T cell receptor beta chains reported below all come from one sample, sequenced in a study of cytomegalovirus exposure and HLA in healthy donors. This table comes from immunoSEQ multiplex PCR, and its TCRdb copy is limited to in-frame clones, with some not included. The sample holds about 180,000 clones, just under 90% seen once. The material sequenced was PBMCs. Receptor source: a woman in her thirties in good health and CMV-seronegative.

The chain couples TRBV7-9 to TRBJ2-7; a weak D match, TRBD1 (5 bases). The germline V and J ends were trimmed by 8 bases and 6 bases, with 11 bases remaining between them. Germline assignment: CDR1 SEHNR and CDR2 FQNEAQ (reference sequence). The CDR3 sequence is 11 residues long. The CDR3 loop reads CASSDNFEQYF. The CDR3, as DNA: TGTGCCAGCTCGGACAATTTCGAGCAGTACTTC.

The V gene is TRBV14, the J gene TRBJ2-3; 7 nucleotides align to TRBD1. The junction had 9 bases not matched to a gene; V was cut back by 8 bases and J by 1 base. Germline loops: CDR1 SGHDN, CDR2 FVKESK. The CDR3 consists of 15 residues. In nucleotides, the CDR3 is TGTGCCAGCCACGGACAGGAAGTTGGCACAGATACGCAGTATTTT. Translated, it gives CASHGQEVGTDTQYF.

As DNA, the CDR3 is TGTGCCAGCAGCCAATGGGACAGGGAGACAGATACGCAGTATTTT. As protein: CASSQWDRETDTQYF. V usage is TRBV5-4 and J usage is TRBJ2-3, with TRBD1 matching over 9 bases. Unmatched junction bases numbered 6, after V lost 4 bases and J lost 3 bases. Per the germline V gene, CDR1 is SGHNT and CDR2 is YYREEE (reference sequence). The CDR3 contains 15 residues.

The chain uses TRBV7-6 and TRBJ2-3; a possible D gene is TRBD1 (6 bases). V gave up 5 bases and J gave up 3 bases, with 12 bases separating them. This CDR3 is 14 amino acids long. Looked up from germline, CDR1 is SGHVS and CDR2 is FNYEAQ. The CDR3 reads CASSLQRGTDTQYF. The CDR3 DNA reads TGTGCCAGCAGCCTACAAAGGGGGACAGATACGCAGTATTTT.

The chain uses TRBV6-1 and TRBJ2-7, with 9 positions matching TRBD1. V lost 8 bases to trimming and J lost 4 bases; unmatched junction nucleotides: 12. There are 15 residues in the CDR3. Germline V gene sequence: CDR1 MNHNS, CDR2 SASEGT. The CDR3 loop reads CASAIFGQGQYEQYF. The CDR3 DNA follows: TGTGCCAGCGCTATTTTCGGACAGGGGCAATACGAGCAGTACTTC.

This CDR3 reads CSVENREASSGELFF. CDR3 coding DNA: TGCAGCGTGGAAAACAGGGAAGCGAGCTCCGGGGAGCTGTTTTTT. The gene calls are TRBV29-1 and TRBJ2-2; possible D gene TRBD1, 6 bases. The CDR3 runs 15 residues. The ends were cut back, 6 bases at V and 6 bases at J, with 20 bases in the middle. The V gene's germline CDR1 is SQVTM and CDR2 ANQGSEA.

This clone has only one observation. The genes are TRBV27 and TRBJ2-7; the match to TRBD1 covers 7 bases. CDR1 is MNHEY, CDR2 SMNVEV, per germline (reference sequence). This CDR3 has 15 residues. After removal of 9 bases from V and 5 bases from J, the junction contained 16 bases not matched to a gene. The CDR3, as DNA: TGTGCCAGTCGAAGAGGGGGCGAATTCCCCCACGAGCAGTACTTC. Amino acid sequence: CASRRGGEFPHEQYF.

The chain carries TRBV19 and TRBJ1-2; TRBD1 might be the D (5 bases). Germline values: CDR1 LNHDA, CDR2 SQIVND (reference sequence). The CDR3 spans 14 residues. Trimming removed 6 bases from V and 0 bases from J, with 11 bases in between. The CDR3 nucleotides are TGTGCCAGTAGGACAGAACGAACTAACTATGGCTACACCTTC. As protein: CASRTERTNYGYTF.

This rearrangement joins TRBV9 to TRBJ2-3, with 7 bases that match TRBD1. Trimming took 5 bases from V and 2 from J; bases not matched to a gene: 5. The CDR3 spans 14 residues. Germline-derived CDR1 and CDR2 are SGDLS and YYNGEE. CDR3 region: CASRRGLLTDTQYF. The CDR3 DNA reads TGTGCCAGCAGGAGGGGGCTCCTCACAGATACGCAGTATTTT.